The T cell receptor beta chain described here comes from a study of T-cell reconstitution after alpha-beta-depleted transplantation in children. Trimming removed 6 bases at V and 7 bases at J, with 9 bases between. The length of the CDR3 is 12 residues. Germline values: CDR1 MNHEY, CDR2 SMNVEV (reference sequence). Ten or more counts support this clonotype. During its preparation, the TCRbeta library received unique molecular identifiers. TCRdb passed the PCR reads through MiXCR, listing each CDR3 protein once. The repertoire consists of 260,000 or so distinct CDR3 sequences, with 12% occurring once and the leading ten covering over 2.5%.

The sample in question was PBMCs from the stem cell graft donor, obtained from the stem cell graft. The chain has TRBV27 and TRBJ2-2; D gene ambiguous. The TCR was taken from a human donor who donated a stem cell graft to a child with acute lymphoblastic leukemia. The CDR3 DNA sequence: TGTGCCAGCAGCGCCTTCGTCGGGGAGCTGTTTTTT. It translates to CASSAFVGELFF.